What follows describes a single TCR beta chain. In the authors' workflow: Nucleated cell number was recorded as an estimate derived from reference gene primer amplification. Profiling relied on immunoSEQ multiplex PCR, and the TCRdb table lists in-frame clones only, not all of them. For V, J and clone size, that table is used; D and trimming come from the DNA. Of some 95,000 clones in the sample, 60% to 85% were seen once. These data belong to a study of blood T cell repertoires in COVID-19. About the research overall: Both acute and convalescent COVID-19 samples were obtained from the United States, Italy and Spain. Nucleic acid was either cDNA or gDNA, and it came from T cells, B-cell-depleted T cells, or PBMCs.

CDR1 is LGHNA, CDR2 YNFKEQ, per germline. J lost 5 bases, V lost 0 bases, and 11 bases had no gene match. The CDR3 runs 18 residues. What was sequenced was peripheral blood. This chain connects TRBV4-2 to TRBJ2-7; 12 bases align to TRBD1. This clonotype was sampled from a man aged 70 or older with acute or convalescent COVID-19. The CDR3 region is CASSQDGTPGQGADEQYF. DNA for the CDR3: TGTGCCAGCAGCCAAGATGGGACCCCGGGACAGGGGGCGGACGAGCAGTACTTC.